The entry below describes one TCR beta chain. This entry is derived from a study of blood T cell repertoires in COVID-19. Study as a whole: Acute and convalescent COVID-19 specimens originated in the United States, Italy and Spain. PBMCs, B-cell-depleted T cells, or T cells provided the cDNA or gDNA that made up the material.

Original processing notes: Amplification of reference gene primers was used by the study to estimate nucleated cell counts. This table comes from immunoSEQ multiplex PCR, and its TCRdb copy is limited to in-frame clones, with some not included. The DNA was the basis for D and trimming; V, J and clone size are from that table. The profile shows some 20,000 clones, under 90% of them singletons. Germline CDR1 DFQATT, CDR2 SNEGSKA (reference sequence). CDR3 length: 11 residues. The V end lost 3 bases, the J end lost 6 bases, and 9 bases lay between the germline ends. This TCR came from a human donor in a cohort sampled during active COVID-19. The sample comprised peripheral blood. The V call is TRBV20-1, the J call TRBJ2-7; D is possibly TRBD1 (5 bases). Written as DNA, the CDR3 is TGCAGTGCTAGGGGGCGTCGCGAGCAGTACTTC. Its protein is CSARGRREQYF.